This TCR beta chain is from a study of blood T cell repertoires in COVID-19 (TCRdb year 2020). For the wider study: Collaborator samples came from the United States, Italy and Spain and covered acute and convalescent phases of COVID-19. The prospective study material was composed of cDNA or gDNA derived from T cells, B-cell-depleted T cells, or PBMCs. The dataset comprised deeply sampled blood TCRbeta repertoires from subjects exposed to, actively infected with, or recovered from COVID-19. A freely available public database, intended as a resource for researchers studying the immune response to SARS-CoV-2, is where the repertoires were released. Samples came from the ongoing ImmuneRACE study (first 160 participants) plus 1,254 subjects from 6 global collaborators. The sample metadata nearly always contained a de-identified subject ID, COVID-19 status, age in years and sex. Where available, HLA class I and class II types were taken from metadata supplied by the sample provider and were not determined by assay-based typing. Results the study describes overall, beyond this receptor: Clinical and demographic metadata were provided uncurated, with the amount varying by source and participant.

V is clipped by 7 bases and J by 2 bases, and the sequence between their germline boundaries is 11 bases long. Measured from the cysteine to the phenylalanine, the CDR3 is 13 residues long. Left in the record is the CDR3 DNA by itself, 39 bases read in frame from the first base. Via the germline V gene, CDR1 is WSHSY and CDR2 SAAADI. The immunoSEQ Assay, a bias-controlled multiplex PCR, was used to amplify TCRbeta CDR3 regions from genomic DNA. As for the original processing: The number of nucleated cells in each sample was estimated by amplification of reference gene primers within the assay. To quantify the absolute abundance of each unique TCRbeta CDR3 rearrangement, sequence reads were collapsed and filtered. For each sample, productive Simpson clonality was calculated as the square root of Simpson's diversity index over productive rearrangements. TCRdb stores this immuneACCESS table with in-frame sequences only. Part of the clones is absent; in the studies checked, under half of the shortfall reflects unresolved V genes, and no reason is known for the rest. V, J and clone size derive from that table, while D and trimming were established from the DNA sequence. This sample gives about 400,000 clones in total; over 85% of them show up just once. About 1.8% of the sample comes from the top ten.

Enrolling through a virtual design, the prospective study's participants ranged in age from about 18 to 89 years and lived across around 25 United States geographic areas. In the prospective study, participants were assigned to cohorts based on the clinical history participants reported in a screening survey and a study questionnaire. ImmuneRACE Cohort 3 recovered participants were defined by two consecutive negative NP/OP PCR tests, healthcare professional clearance, or symptom resolution. In the prospective study, whole blood, serum and a nasopharyngeal or oropharyngeal swab were collected from each participant by mobile phlebotomists. Prospective study participants could optionally give additional blood draws and questionnaires over a 2-month period. Before DNA extraction, blood samples from the prospective study were shipped at room temperature or frozen. A note on this clone: The antigen this receptor binds is unknown. No base quality values were provided; no much bigger clone lies one nucleotide off.

Material for sequencing was PBMCs or T cells enriched from blood (not recorded which). The TCR sequence derives from a woman aged 25 to 39 who had recovered from COVID-19. The sequence joins TRBV10-2 to TRBJ2-5; the D gene assignment is ambiguous. The CDR3 protein is CASTSIRQETQYF. The DNA sequence follows: TGCGCCAGCACCTCAATCCGGCAAGAGACCCAGTACTTC.